This section outlines one T cell receptor (beta chain) sequence together with its context. The data were taken from a study of blood T cell repertoires in COVID-19. Study at large: The United States, Italy and Spain were the sources of the acute and convalescent COVID-19 samples. Sample material is recorded as cDNA or gDNA derived from T cells, B-cell-depleted T cells, or PBMCs.

CDR1 and CDR2 (germline): SGHTA, FQGNSA. V lost 5 bases, J lost 4 bases, and 20 bases lay in between. The CDR3 contains 16 residues. This table comes from immunoSEQ multiplex PCR, and its TCRdb copy is limited to in-frame clones, with some not included. The table lists 9,500 to 11,000 clones, around nine tenths of them singletons. The chain has TRBV7-2 and TRBJ1-1, with D perhaps matching TRBD1 (5 bases). The TCR was taken from a human donor in a cohort sampled during active COVID-19. The sample taken for sequencing was peripheral blood. DNA of the CDR3: TGTGCCAGCAGCCTAGGGACTCCGAGGCTAGGCACTGAAGCTTTCTTT. This encodes CASSLGTPRLGTEAFF.